This entry lists 27 T cell receptor beta chains sequenced from one sample in a study of cytomegalovirus exposure and HLA in healthy donors. PCR used 60 Vbeta primers and 13 Jbeta primers. TCRdb keeps only in-frame clones here, not all; method: immunoSEQ multiplex PCR. The sample has 100,000 or so clones; over 12% are singletons. Sequenced material: PBMCs. These receptors were obtained from a female donor in good health and CMV-seronegative.

This clone was seen more than once but under ten times. V usage is TRBV25-1 and J usage is TRBJ2-1; maybe TRBD2 (6 bases). V was clipped by 8 bases and J by 7 bases, with 12 bases between them. Germline V gives CDR1 MGHDK, CDR2 SYGVNS. This CDR3 comprises 12 residues. The CDR3 DNA sequence: TGTGCCAGCGGCGGGGCCGGGAATGAGCAGTTCTTC. Translation gives CASGGAGNEQFF.

This chain connects TRBV5-4 to TRBJ2-1; 12 bases line up with TRBD2. The V and J ends lost 3 bases and 7 bases, in that order; junction bases with no gene match: 8. Germline assignment: CDR1 SGHNT and CDR2 YYREEE (reference sequence). This CDR3 is 16 amino acids long. CDR3 in amino acids: CASSSRLAGAGNEQFF. CDR3 bases: TGTGCCAGCAGCTCCCGACTAGCGGGGGCTGGGAATGAGCAGTTCTTC. Full variable domain (missing parts from reference TRBV5-4 and TRBJ2-1): ETGVTQSPTHLIKTRGQQVTLRCSSQSGHNTVSWYQQALGQGPQFIFQYYREEENGRGNFPPRFSGLQFPNYSSELNVNALELDDSALYLCASSSRLAGAGNEQFFGPGTRLTVL.

This clone was counted between two and nine times. The chain carries TRBV25-1 and TRBJ2-5; TRBD2 matches 7 bases. This CDR3 has 13 residues. The germline V gene encodes CDR1 MGHDK and CDR2 SYGVNS. V lost 7 bases, J lost 1 base, and 3 bases stayed unmatched. The CDR3 nucleotides read TGTGCCAGCAACCCGGGGGGCCAAGAGACCCAGTACTTC. Translated: CASNPGGQETQYF.

This clone has just a few counts. At one boundary the junction diverges from the germline segment, which might be a read error. Other DNA sequences in the same sample also yield this CDR3. The V and J genes are TRBV30 and TRBJ1-5; D unclear. This CDR3 has 15 residues. Germline CDR1 GTSNPN, CDR2 SVGIG (reference sequence). The CDR3 nucleotides read TGTGCTTGGAGTGTACTACTAGGTCCTAATCAGCCCCAGCATTTT. Its protein product is CAWSVLLGPNQPQHF.

J is TRBJ2-7 and V is TRBV15, with 8 nucleotides matching TRBD1. The CDR3 covers 14 residues. The trim removed 6 bases at V and 2 bases at J, leaving 6 bases unmatched. Germline assignment: CDR1 LNHNV and CDR2 YYDKDF (reference sequence). Here the CDR3 DNA reads TGTGCCACCAGTAGCGCCAGGGGGCCCTACGAGCAGTACTTC. As protein: CATSSARGPYEQYF. The full variable domain, rest sourced from reference TRBV15 and TRBJ2-7, is DAMVIQNPRYQVTQFGKPVTLSCSQTLNHNVMYWYQQKSSQAPKLLFHYYDKDFNNEADTPDNFQSRRPNTSFCFLDIRSPGLGDTAMYLCATSSARGPYEQYFGPGTRLTVT.

This clone has a handful of counts. This chain uses TRBV30 with TRBJ1-5; D is uncertain. This CDR3 contains 12 residues. Trimming removed 1 base at V and 4 bases at J, with 5 bases between. The germline CDR1 and CDR2 sequences are GTSNPN and SVGIG (reference sequence). CDR3 DNA: TGTGCCTGGAGTGGCGCGAATCAGCCCCAGCATTTT. This codes for CAWSGANQPQHF.

This clone was observed a few times. Other nucleotide sequences in the sample specify the same CDR3. The chain links TRBV7-6 to TRBJ2-2; 7 bases line up with TRBD2. Germline V gene data show CDR1 as SGHVS and CDR2 as FNYEAQ. Trimming removed 3 bases from V and 1 base from J; junction bases left unmatched: 5. The CDR3 length is 16 residues. The CDR3 bases are TGTGCCAGCAGCTTCCTTGCGGGGGAGAACACCGGGGAGCTGTTTTTT. Translated: CASSFLAGENTGELFF.

This clone has just a few counts. No conserved phenylalanine or tryptophan is present at the end of the CDR3, so a read error is the likely explanation. The chain carries TRBV29-1 and TRBJ2-3; 11 bases are shared with TRBD2. V shed 3 bases, J shed 7 bases, and the junction held 12 bases outside the gene matches. CDR3 size: 16 residues. Per the germline V gene, CDR1 is SQVTM and CDR2 is ANQGSEA. The CDR3 nucleotides read TGCAGCGTTGATACTAGCGGGAGTGGTATACGTTATACGCAGTATGTT. It codes for CSVDTSGSGIRYTQYV.

The chain combines TRBV6-6 with TRBJ2-5; D is possibly TRBD1 (6 bases). Germline V gene lookup returns CDR1 MNHNY and CDR2 SVGAGI (reference sequence). The CDR3 sequence is 15 residues long. Trimming removed 11 bases at V and 5 bases at J, with 24 bases between. CDR3 DNA: TGTGCCTGCCCGGGACAAGTGTCGGTTTGGGAGACCCAGTACTTC. It is translated as CACPGQVSVWETQYF.

This chain connects TRBV27 to TRBJ2-7; 7 nucleotides line up with TRBD1. This CDR3 has 17 amino acids. Germline CDR1 is MNHEY and CDR2 is SMNVEV (reference sequence). V was pared by 0 bases and J by 0 bases, with 8 bases of the junction left unmatched. The CDR3 DNA sequence: TGTGCCAGCAGTTTATCGGGTTATTCAGGGGGCTCCTACGAGCAGTACTTC. Its translation is CASSLSGYSGGSYEQYF.

In this sample, this clone turned up a few times. The V gene is TRBV5-4, the J gene TRBJ2-1, with TRBD2 matching over 8 bases. V was clipped by 3 bases and J by 8 bases; unmatched bases: 13. Germline CDR1 reads SGHNT; CDR2 reads YYREEE (reference sequence). The CDR3 length is 16 residues. The chain's CDR3 is CASSSGGRRRGDEQFF. DNA for the CDR3: TGTGCCAGCAGCTCTGGTGGTCGCAGGCGGGGGGATGAGCAGTTCTTC.

This clone was recorded a few times. Germline and junction disagree at one end, which may indicate a read error. The chain employs TRBV9 and TRBJ2-3; perhaps TRBD2 as D (5 bases). This CDR3 has 15 amino acids. Germline CDR1 reads SGDLS; CDR2 reads YYNGEE. CDR3 bases: TGTGCCAGCAACGTAGTCGGGAATGTGGGAGATACGCAGTATTTT. Translation gives CASNVVGNVGDTQYF.

This chain joins TRBV28 and TRBJ1-1; a possible D gene is TRBD1 (6 bases). CDR3 length equals 13 residues. Trimming stripped 5 bases from V and 6 bases from J, with 13 bases between. Germline-derived CDR1 and CDR2 are MDHEN and SYDVKM. The CDR3 sequence: CASSPTGIPEAFF. The CDR3 DNA is TGTGCCAGCAGTCCTACAGGGATCCCTGAAGCTTTCTTT.

There are a few counts of this clone. The rearrangement uses TRBV4-2 and TRBJ2-1, with 7 bases lining up with TRBD2. Germline lookup yields CDR1 LGHNA and CDR2 YNFKEQ. The trim removed 3 bases at V and 3 bases at J, leaving 2 bases unmatched. The length of the CDR3 is 14 residues. As DNA, the CDR3 is TGTGCCAGCAGCCATAGGGACTACTACAATGAGCAGTTCTTC. It encodes CASSHRDYYNEQFF.

This clone has a handful of counts. The chain uses TRBV19 and TRBJ1-5; a possible D gene is TRBD1 (5 bases). The CDR3 spans 13 residues. From germline, CDR1 is LNHDA and CDR2 SQIVND (reference sequence). With 5 bases removed from V and 4 bases from J, the gap between germline ends came to 9 bases. CDR3 sequence reads: CASSPQGNQPQHF. CDR3 DNA: TGTGCCAGTAGTCCTCAGGGAAATCAGCCCCAGCATTTT.

This rearrangement joins TRBV15 to TRBJ1-5; 8 positions match TRBD1. This CDR3 comprises 14 residues. Unmatched junction bases numbered 3, after V lost 2 bases and J lost 6 bases. In germline, CDR1 is LNHNV, CDR2 YYDKDF (reference sequence). The CDR3 sequence: CATSRNRGGQPQHF. Written as DNA, the CDR3 is TGTGCCACCAGCAGAAACAGGGGGGGTCAGCCCCAGCATTTT. Full variable domain (rest looked up from reference TRBV15 and TRBJ1-5): DAMVIQNPRYQVTQFGKPVTLSCSQTLNHNVMYWYQQKSSQAPKLLFHYYDKDFNNEADTPDNFQSRRPNTSFCFLDIRSPGLGDTAMYLCATSRNRGGQPQHFGDGTRLSIL.

This clone was counted a few times. The J gene is TRBJ2-5, the V gene TRBV27; TRBD1 agrees at 11 bases. The trim removed 4 bases at V and 4 bases at J, leaving 11 bases unmatched. The CDR3 contains 17 residues. Germline V gene data show CDR1 as MNHEY and CDR2 as SMNVEV (reference sequence). Here the CDR3 reads CASSSSGTGGLSETQYF. The CDR3 DNA sequence: TGTGCCAGCAGTTCATCCGGGACAGGGGGATTGTCAGAGACCCAGTACTTC.

As concerns this clone: The conserved phenylalanine or tryptophan normally closing the CDR3 is absent here, so this likely arose from a read error. CDR3 nucleotides: TGTGCCTGGAGTGTCGGTAGCGGGGTAGATACGCAGTATTTG. Translating gives CAWSVGSGVDTQYL. The J gene is TRBJ2-3, the V gene TRBV30; 8 bases agree with TRBD2. Germline CDR1 is GTSNPN and CDR2 is SVGIG (reference sequence). This CDR3 contains 14 residues. With 0 bases clipped from V and 5 bases from J, the junction kept 4 bases outside the gene matches.

This chain joins TRBV4-3 and TRBJ2-5; D gene uncertain. This CDR3 contains 14 residues. CDR1 is LGHNA, CDR2 YSLEER, per germline. V lost 1 base and J lost 1, with 7 bases in between. The CDR3 loop reads CASSQVGPQETQYF. As DNA, the CDR3 is TGCGCCAGCAGCCAAGTGGGCCCCCAAGAGACCCAGTACTTC.

This clone was picked up a small number of times. The V gene is TRBV6-1, the J gene TRBJ2-7; a possible D gene is TRBD1 (5 bases). Germline-derived CDR1 and CDR2 are MNHNS and SASEGT. The V end was cut by 6 bases, the J end by 2 bases, with 17 bases between. The CDR3 spans 15 residues. The CDR3 protein is CASSVQGYRTYEQYF. In DNA, the CDR3 is TGTGCCAGCAGCGTTCAGGGCTACCGCACCTACGAGCAGTACTTC.

This chain connects TRBV7-9 to TRBJ2-7; a weak D match, TRBD2 (5 bases). Trimming cost V 5 bases and J 1 base, with 12 bases left between them. Germline CDR1 reads SEHNR; CDR2 reads FQNEAQ (reference sequence). The CDR3 is 14 residues long. CDR3 DNA sequence: TGTGCCAGCAGCGCATGGGGAGTTTCCTACGAGCAGTACTTC. Translating it yields CASSAWGVSYEQYF.

This chain uses TRBV5-6 with TRBJ2-1; possibly TRBD1 for D (6 bases). From germline, CDR1 is SGHDT and CDR2 YYEEEE. The CDR3 is made up of 15 amino acids. V lost 3 bases, J lost 0 bases, and 10 bases lay in between. CDR3: CASSYRVSSYNEQFF. Written as DNA, the CDR3 is TGTGCCAGCAGCTACAGGGTGAGCTCCTACAATGAGCAGTTCTTC.

V is TRBV4-3 and J is TRBJ1-2; 8 bases line up with TRBD1. CDR1 is LGHNA, CDR2 YSLEER, per germline. This CDR3 is built from 15 residues. Losses at the gene ends were 0 bases for V and 3 bases for J; bases not matched to a gene: 3. The CDR3 DNA reads as TGCGCCAGCAGCCAAGATCTGACAGGGGACTATGGCTACACCTTC. Protein: CASSQDLTGDYGYTF.

V gene TRBV4-3 combines with J gene TRBJ2-2, with TRBD2 matching over 7 bases. Germline V gene lookup returns CDR1 LGHNA and CDR2 YSLEER. The J segment lost 1 base and the V segment lost 4 bases, leaving 9 bases of the junction unmatched. This CDR3 contains 17 residues. CDR3 residues: CASSPSGGGRNTGELFF. The CDR3, as DNA: TGCGCCAGCAGCCCTTCGGGAGGCGGAAGGAACACCGGGGAGCTGTTTTTT.

V and J are TRBV9 and TRBJ2-7; 10 positions match TRBD2. CDR1 is SGDLS and CDR2 is YYNGEE in the germline V gene. The junction had 6 bases not matched to a gene; V was cut back by 0 bases and J by 6 bases. The CDR3 has 15 residues. The CDR3 coding sequence is TGTGCCAGCAGCGTAGATCTAGCGGGAGTACGCGAGCAGTACTTC. Translated: CASSVDLAGVREQYF.

The chain carries TRBV4-3 and TRBJ2-7; D gene uncertain. From germline, CDR1 is LGHNA and CDR2 YSLEER. Trimming removed 4 bases from V and 3 bases from J, with 16 bases in between. This CDR3 is 15 amino acids long. The CDR3 reads CASSLGRHDYYEQYF. The CDR3, as DNA: TGCGCCAGCAGCCTGGGCCGTCACGATTACTACGAGCAGTACTTC.

The gene calls are TRBV27 and TRBJ2-5, with 7 positions matching TRBD1. Germline V gives CDR1 MNHEY, CDR2 SMNVEV (reference sequence). V gave up 2 bases and J gave up 0 bases; unmatched junction bases: 6. The CDR3 extends over 16 amino acids. CDR3 residues: CASSLRDSSYQETQYF. CDR3 coding DNA: TGTGCCAGCAGTTTACGGGACAGTTCCTACCAAGAGACCCAGTACTTC.